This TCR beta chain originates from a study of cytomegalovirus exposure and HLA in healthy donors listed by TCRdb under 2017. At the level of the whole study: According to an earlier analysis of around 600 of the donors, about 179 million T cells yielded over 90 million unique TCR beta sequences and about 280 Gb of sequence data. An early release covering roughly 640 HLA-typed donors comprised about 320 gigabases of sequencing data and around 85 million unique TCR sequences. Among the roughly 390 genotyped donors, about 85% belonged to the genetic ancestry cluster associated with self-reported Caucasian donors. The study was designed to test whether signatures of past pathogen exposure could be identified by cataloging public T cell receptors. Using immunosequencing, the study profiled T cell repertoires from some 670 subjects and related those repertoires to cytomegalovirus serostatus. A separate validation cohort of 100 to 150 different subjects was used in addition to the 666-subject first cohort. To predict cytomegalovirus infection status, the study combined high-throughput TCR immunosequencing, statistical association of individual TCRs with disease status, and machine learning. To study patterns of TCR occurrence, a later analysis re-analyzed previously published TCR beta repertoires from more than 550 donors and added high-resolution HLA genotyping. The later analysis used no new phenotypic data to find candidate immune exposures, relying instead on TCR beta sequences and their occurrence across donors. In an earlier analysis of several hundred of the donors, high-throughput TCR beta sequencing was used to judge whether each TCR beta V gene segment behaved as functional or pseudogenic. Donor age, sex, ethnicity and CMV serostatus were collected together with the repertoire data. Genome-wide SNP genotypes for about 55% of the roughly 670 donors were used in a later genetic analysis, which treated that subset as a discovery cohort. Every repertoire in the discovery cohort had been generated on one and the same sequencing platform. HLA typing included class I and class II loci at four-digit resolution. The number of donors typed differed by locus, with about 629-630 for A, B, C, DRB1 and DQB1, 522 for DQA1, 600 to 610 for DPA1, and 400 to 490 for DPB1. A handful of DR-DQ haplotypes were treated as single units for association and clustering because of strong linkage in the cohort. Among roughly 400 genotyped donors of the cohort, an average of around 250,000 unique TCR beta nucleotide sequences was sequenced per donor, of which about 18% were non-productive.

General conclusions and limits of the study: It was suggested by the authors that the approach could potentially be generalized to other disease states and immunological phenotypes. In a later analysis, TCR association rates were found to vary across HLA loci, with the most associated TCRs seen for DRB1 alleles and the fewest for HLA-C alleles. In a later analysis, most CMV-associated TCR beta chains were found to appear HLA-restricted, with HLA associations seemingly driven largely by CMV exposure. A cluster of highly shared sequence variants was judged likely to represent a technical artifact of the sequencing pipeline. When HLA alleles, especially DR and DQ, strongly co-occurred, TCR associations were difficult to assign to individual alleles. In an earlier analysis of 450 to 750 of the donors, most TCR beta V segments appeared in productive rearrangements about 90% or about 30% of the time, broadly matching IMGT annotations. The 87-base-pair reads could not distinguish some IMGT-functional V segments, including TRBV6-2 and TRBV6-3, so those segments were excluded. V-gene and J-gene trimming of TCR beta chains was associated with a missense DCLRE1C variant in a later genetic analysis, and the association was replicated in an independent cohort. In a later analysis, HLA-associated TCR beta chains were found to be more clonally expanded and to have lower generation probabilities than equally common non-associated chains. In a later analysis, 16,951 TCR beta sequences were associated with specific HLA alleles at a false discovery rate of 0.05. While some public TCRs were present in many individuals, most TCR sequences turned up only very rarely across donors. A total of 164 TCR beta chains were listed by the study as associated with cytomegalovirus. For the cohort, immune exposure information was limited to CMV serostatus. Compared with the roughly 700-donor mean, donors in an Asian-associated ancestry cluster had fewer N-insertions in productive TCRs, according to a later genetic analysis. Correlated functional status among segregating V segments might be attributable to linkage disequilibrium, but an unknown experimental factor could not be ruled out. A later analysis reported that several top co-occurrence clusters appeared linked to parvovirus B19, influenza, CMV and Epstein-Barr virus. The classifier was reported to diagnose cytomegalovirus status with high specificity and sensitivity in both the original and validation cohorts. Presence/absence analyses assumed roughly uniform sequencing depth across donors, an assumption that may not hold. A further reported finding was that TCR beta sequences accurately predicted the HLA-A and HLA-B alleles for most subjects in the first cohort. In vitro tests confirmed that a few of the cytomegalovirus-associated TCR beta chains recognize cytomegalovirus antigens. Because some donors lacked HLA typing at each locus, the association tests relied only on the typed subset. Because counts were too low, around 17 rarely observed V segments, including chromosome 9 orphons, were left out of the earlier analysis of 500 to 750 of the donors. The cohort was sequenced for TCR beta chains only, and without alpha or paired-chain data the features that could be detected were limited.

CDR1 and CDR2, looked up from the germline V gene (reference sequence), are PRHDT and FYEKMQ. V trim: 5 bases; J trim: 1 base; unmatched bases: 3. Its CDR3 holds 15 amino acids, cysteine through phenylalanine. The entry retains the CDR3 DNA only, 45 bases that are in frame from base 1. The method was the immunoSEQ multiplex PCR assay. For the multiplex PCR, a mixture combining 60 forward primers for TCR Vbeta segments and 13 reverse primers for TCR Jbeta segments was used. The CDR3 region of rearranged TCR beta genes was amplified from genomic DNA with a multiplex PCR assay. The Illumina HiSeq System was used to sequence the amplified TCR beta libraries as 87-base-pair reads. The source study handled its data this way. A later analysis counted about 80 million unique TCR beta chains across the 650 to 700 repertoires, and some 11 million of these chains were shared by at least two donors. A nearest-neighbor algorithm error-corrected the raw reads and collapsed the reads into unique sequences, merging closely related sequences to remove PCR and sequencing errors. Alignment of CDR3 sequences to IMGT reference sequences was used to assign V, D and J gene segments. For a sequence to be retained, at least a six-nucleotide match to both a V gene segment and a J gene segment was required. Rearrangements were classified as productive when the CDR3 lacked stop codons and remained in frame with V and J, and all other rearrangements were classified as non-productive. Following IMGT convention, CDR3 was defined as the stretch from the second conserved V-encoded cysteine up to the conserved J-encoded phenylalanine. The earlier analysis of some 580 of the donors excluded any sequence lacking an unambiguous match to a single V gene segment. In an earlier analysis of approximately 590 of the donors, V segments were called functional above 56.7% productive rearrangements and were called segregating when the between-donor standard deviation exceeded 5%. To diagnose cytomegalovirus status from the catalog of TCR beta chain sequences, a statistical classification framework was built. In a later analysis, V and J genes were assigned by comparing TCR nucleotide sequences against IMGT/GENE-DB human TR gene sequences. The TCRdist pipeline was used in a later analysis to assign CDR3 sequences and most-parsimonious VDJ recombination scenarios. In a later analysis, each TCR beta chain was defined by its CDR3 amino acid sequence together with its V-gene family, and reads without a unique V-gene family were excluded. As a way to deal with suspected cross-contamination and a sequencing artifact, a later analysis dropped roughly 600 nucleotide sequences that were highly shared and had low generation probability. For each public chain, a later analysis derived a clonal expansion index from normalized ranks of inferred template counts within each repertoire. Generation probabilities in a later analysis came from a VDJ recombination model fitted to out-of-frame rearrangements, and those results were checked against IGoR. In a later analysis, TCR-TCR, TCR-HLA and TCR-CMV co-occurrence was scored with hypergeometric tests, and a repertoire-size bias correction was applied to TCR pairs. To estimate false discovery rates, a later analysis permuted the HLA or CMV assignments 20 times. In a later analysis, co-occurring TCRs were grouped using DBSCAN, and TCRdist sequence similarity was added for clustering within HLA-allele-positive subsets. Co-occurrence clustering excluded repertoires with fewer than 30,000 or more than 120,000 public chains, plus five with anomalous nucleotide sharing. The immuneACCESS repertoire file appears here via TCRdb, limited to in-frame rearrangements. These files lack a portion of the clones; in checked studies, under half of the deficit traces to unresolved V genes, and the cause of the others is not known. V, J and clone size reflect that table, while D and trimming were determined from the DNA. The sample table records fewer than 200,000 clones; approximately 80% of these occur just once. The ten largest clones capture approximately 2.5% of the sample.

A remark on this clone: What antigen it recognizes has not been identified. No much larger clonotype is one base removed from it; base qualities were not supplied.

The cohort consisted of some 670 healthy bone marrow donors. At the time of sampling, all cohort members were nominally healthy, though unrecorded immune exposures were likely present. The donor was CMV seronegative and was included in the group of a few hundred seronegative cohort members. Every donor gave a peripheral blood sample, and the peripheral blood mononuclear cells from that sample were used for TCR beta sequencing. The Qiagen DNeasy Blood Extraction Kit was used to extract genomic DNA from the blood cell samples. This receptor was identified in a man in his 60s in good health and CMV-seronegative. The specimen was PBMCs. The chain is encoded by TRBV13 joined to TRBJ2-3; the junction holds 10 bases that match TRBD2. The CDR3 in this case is CASSDLAGGTDTQYF. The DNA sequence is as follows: TGTGCCAGCAGCGACCTAGCGGGGGGCACAGATACGCAGTATTTT.